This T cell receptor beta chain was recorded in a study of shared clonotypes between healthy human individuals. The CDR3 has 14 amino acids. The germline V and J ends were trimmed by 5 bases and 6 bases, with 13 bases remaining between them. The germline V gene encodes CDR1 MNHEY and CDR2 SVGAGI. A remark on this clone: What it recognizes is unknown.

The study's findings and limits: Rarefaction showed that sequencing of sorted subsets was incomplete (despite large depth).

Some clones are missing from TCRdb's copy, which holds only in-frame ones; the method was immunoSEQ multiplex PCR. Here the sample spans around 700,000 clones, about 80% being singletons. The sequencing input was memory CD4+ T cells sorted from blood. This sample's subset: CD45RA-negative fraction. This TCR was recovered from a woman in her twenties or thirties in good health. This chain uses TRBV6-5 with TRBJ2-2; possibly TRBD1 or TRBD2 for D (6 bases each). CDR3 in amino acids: CASSDRGPAGELFF. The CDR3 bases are TGTGCCAGCAGTGACCGGGGGCCAGCCGGGGAGCTGTTTTTT.